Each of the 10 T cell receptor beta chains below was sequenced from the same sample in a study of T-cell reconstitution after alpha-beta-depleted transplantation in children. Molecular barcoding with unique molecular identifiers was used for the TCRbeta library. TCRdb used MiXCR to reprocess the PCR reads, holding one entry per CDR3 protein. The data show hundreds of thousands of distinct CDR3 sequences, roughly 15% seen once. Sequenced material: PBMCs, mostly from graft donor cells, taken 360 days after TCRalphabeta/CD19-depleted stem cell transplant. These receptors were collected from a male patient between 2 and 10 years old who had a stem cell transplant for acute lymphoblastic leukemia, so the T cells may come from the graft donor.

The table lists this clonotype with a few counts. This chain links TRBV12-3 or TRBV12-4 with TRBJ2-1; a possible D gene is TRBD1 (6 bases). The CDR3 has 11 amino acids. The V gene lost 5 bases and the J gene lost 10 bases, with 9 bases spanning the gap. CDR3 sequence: CASSITGEQFF. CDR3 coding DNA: TGTGCCAGCAGTATTACAGGGGAGCAGTTCTTC.

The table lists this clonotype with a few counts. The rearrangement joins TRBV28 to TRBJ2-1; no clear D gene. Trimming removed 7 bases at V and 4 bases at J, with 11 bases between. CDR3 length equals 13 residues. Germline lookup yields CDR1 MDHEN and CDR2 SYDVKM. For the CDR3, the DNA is TGTGCCAGCACCAGGCGGATGTACAATGAGCAGTTCTTC. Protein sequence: CASTRRMYNEQFF.

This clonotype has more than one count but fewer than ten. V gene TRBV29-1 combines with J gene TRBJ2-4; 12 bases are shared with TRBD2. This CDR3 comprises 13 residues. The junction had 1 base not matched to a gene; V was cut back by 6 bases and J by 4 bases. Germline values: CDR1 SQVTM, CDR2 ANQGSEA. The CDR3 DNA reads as TGCAGCGTCGGGACTAGCGGGAAAAACATTCAGTACTTC. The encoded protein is CSVGTSGKNIQYF.

CDR3 DNA: TGTGCCAGCAGCCAGTGGGAGGGTGGGGGCTCCTACGAGCAGTACTTC. The encoded protein is CASSQWEGGGSYEQYF. V usage is TRBV3-1 and J usage is TRBJ2-7; the match to TRBD2 covers 7 bases. This CDR3 contains 16 residues. The germline gives CDR1 LGHDT, CDR2 YNNKEL (reference sequence). J gave up 0 bases and V 3 bases, and 8 bases lay outside the gene matches.

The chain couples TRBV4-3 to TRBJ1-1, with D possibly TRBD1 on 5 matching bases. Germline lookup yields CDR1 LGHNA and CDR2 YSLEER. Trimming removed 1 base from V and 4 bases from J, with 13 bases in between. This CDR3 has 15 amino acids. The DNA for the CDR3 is TGCGCCAGCAGCCAAGGCCTAGTCGGGGGCACTGAAGCTTTCTTT. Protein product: CASSQGLVGGTEAFF.

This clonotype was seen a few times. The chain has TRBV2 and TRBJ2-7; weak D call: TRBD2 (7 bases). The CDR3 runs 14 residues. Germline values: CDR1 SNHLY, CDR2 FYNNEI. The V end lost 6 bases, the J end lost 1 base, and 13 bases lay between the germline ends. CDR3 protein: CASRLRGGSYEQYF. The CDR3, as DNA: TGTGCCAGCAGACTCAGGGGAGGGTCCTACGAGCAGTACTTC. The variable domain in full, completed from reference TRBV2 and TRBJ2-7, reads EPEVTQTPSHQVTQMGQEVILRCVPISNHLYFYWYRQILGQKVEFLVSFYNNEISEKSEIFDDQFSVERPDGSNFTLKIRSTKLEDSAMYFCASRLRGGSYEQYFGPGTRLTVT.

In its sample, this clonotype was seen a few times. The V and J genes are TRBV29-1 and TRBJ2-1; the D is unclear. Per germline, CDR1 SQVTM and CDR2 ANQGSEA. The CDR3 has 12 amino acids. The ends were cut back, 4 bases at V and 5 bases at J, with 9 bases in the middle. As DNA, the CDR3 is TGCAGCGTTGGAGACCCCAACAATGAGCAGTTCTTC. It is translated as CSVGDPNNEQFF.

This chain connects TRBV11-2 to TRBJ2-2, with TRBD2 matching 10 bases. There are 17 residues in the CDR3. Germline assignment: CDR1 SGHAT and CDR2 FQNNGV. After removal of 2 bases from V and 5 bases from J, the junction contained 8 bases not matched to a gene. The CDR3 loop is CASSLHPGLALTGELFF. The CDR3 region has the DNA TGTGCCAGCAGCTTACATCCGGGACTAGCGCTTACCGGGGAGCTGTTTTTT.

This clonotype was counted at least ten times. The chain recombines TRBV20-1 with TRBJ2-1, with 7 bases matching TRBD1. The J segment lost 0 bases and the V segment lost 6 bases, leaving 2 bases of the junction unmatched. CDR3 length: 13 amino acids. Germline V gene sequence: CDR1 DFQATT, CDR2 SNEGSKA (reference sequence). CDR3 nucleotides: TGCAGTGCAGCAGGGGGCTCCTACAATGAGCAGTTCTTC. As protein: CSAAGGSYNEQFF.

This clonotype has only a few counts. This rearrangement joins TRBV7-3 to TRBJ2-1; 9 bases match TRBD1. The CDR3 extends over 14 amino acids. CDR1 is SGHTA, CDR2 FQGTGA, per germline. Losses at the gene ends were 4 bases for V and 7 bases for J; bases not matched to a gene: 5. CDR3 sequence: CASSSRDRANEQFF. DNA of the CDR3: TGTGCCAGCAGCTCACGGGACAGGGCAAATGAGCAGTTCTTC.